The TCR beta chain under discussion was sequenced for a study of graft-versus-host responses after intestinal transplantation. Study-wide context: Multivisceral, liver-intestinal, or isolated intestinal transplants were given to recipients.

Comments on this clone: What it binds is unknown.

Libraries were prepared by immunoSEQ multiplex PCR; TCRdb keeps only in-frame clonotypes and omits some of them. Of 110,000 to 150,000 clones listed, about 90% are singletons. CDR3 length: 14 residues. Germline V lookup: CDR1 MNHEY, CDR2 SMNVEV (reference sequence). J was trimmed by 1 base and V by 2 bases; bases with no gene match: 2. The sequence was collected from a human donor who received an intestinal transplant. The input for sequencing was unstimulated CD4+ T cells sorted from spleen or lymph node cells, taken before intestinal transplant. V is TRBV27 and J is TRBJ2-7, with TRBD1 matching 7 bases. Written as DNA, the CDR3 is TGTGCCAGCAGTTTAAGGGACAGATCCTACGAGCAGTACTTC. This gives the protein CASSLRDRSYEQYF.